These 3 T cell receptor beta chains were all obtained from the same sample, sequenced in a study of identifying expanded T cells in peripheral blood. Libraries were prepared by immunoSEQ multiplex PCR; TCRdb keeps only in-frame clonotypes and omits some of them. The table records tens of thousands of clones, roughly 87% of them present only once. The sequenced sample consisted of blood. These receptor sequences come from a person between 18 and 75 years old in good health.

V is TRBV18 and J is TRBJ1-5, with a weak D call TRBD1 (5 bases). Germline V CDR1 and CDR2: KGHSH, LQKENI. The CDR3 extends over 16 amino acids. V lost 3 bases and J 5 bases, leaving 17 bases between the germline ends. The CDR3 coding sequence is TGTGCCAGCTCACCCAATGTAGGGACTGGGGATCAGCCCCAGCATTTT. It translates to CASSPNVGTGDQPQHF.

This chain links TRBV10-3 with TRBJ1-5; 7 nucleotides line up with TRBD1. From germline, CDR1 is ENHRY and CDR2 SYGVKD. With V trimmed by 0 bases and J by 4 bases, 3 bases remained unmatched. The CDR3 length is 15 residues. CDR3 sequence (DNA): TGTGCCATCAGTGAGTCGAAGGGGGCGAATCAGCCCCAGCATTTT. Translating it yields CAISESKGANQPQHF.

The CDR3 spells CASSLRPAEGAFF. The CDR3 nucleotides are TGTGCCAGCAGCCTCCGACCAGCCGAGGGGGCTTTCTTT. The rearrangement links TRBV7-2 to TRBJ1-1, with a weak D call TRBD1 (5 bases). Trimming took off 5 bases at V and 11 bases at J, with 18 bases between the two ends. This CDR3 region has 13 residues. Germline V gives CDR1 SGHTA, CDR2 FQGNSA.